A single sample is the source of the 29 T cell receptor beta chains below, sequenced in a study of PD-1 blockade in mismatch repair-deficient tumors. Assay used: immunoSEQ multiplex PCR; TCRdb lists only in-frame clones, some missing. Among some 50,000 clones listed, roughly 82% were seen once. The specimen was PBMCs, collected before pembrolizumab treatment. These receptors were taken from an adult with mismatch repair-deficient cancer.

This rearrangement joins TRBV6-1 to TRBJ1-1; TRBD1 is a possible D gene (6 bases). The V and J ends lost 7 bases and 1 base respectively, with 10 bases between them. Germline lookup yields CDR1 MNHNS and CDR2 SASEGT. This CDR3 spans 13 amino acids. This chain's CDR3 is CASKTGENTEAFF. The CDR3 coding sequence is TGTGCCAGCAAGACAGGAGAGAACACTGAAGCTTTCTTT.

V and J are TRBV4-2 and TRBJ1-2, with no clear D. CDR1 is LGHNA and CDR2 is YNFKEQ in the germline V gene. This CDR3 comprises 15 residues. V shed 1 base and J shed 9 bases, with 18 bases lying between them. The CDR3 protein is CASSQGQLSQSSYTF. In DNA, the CDR3 is TGTGCCAGCAGCCAAGGGCAGTTAAGCCAGTCAAGCTACACCTTC.

The CDR3 region is CASSLGRGPESTQYF. DNA for the CDR3: TGTGCCAGCAGCTTAGGTCGAGGCCCTGAGAGTACGCAGTATTTT. The V and J genes are TRBV7-2 and TRBJ2-3; D not resolved. V lost 1 base and J 8 bases, leaving 16 bases between the germline ends. Germline V gene lookup returns CDR1 SGHTA and CDR2 FQGNSA. This CDR3 comprises 15 residues.

This clone has just one count. The V and J genes are TRBV19 and TRBJ1-4; 7 bases match TRBD1. Germline loops: CDR1 LNHDA, CDR2 SQIVND (reference sequence). Germline trimming cut 4 bases from V and 4 bases from J; bases unmatched to any gene: 3. The CDR3 consists of 14 residues. The DNA for the CDR3 is TGTGCCAGTAGTAATACAGGGGTTAATGAAAAACTGTTTTTT. Amino acid sequence: CASSNTGVNEKLFF.

J is TRBJ2-7 and V is TRBV18, with D unresolved. CDR3 length: 13 residues. Trimming stripped 3 bases from V and 3 bases from J, with 9 bases between. Germline CDR1 KGHSH, CDR2 LQKENI. In DNA, the CDR3 is TGTGCCAGCTCACCGAGCGCAGGCTACGAGCAGTACTTC. The encoded protein is CASSPSAGYEQYF.

The gene calls are TRBV15 and TRBJ2-5, with TRBD2 matching over 9 bases. CDR3 length: 17 amino acids. After removal of 0 bases from V and 2 bases from J, the junction contained 7 bases not matched to a gene. From germline, CDR1 is LNHNV and CDR2 YYDKDF (reference sequence). In nucleotides, the CDR3 is TGTGCCACCAGCAGAGAATGGAGTAGCGGGAGTCAAGAGACCCAGTACTTC. Translation gives CATSREWSSGSQETQYF.

V and J are TRBV5-4 and TRBJ2-3; D may match TRBD1 or TRBD2 (7 bases each). There are 16 residues in the CDR3. Germline V CDR1 and CDR2: SGHNT, YYREEE (reference sequence). V dropped 2 bases and J dropped 4 bases, with 17 bases sitting between them. DNA of the CDR3: TGTGCCAGCAGCTTCCTAGAGCAGGGGGGGGCAGATACGCAGTATTTT. Protein product: CASSFLEQGGADTQYF.

This chain joins TRBV27 and TRBJ1-4; 7 bases fit TRBD1. Losses at the gene ends were 5 bases for V and 8 bases for J; bases not matched to a gene: 8. The germline gives CDR1 MNHEY, CDR2 SMNVEV (reference sequence). The CDR3 runs 14 residues. CDR3 in amino acids: CASSLSNRGEKLFF. The CDR3 coding sequence is TGTGCCAGCAGTCTTTCAAACAGGGGAGAAAAACTGTTTTTT.

The chain employs TRBV18 and TRBJ2-2; TRBD1 is a possible D gene (6 bases). The germline CDR1 and CDR2 sequences are KGHSH and LQKENI. The CDR3 is made up of 17 amino acids. V lost 0 bases to trimming and J lost 1 base, with 12 bases between them. DNA for the CDR3: TGTGCCAGCTCACCACCGTGGTACAGGGAGAACACCGGGGAGCTGTTTTTT. Residues: CASSPPWYRENTGELFF.

The chain recombines TRBV11-2 with TRBJ2-1, with D perhaps matching TRBD1 (6 bases). The V gene's germline CDR1 is SGHAT and CDR2 FQNNGV. The CDR3 runs to 13 residues. V lost 5 bases and J 6 bases, leaving 11 bases between the germline ends. The DNA for the CDR3 is TGTGCCAGCAGCACAGGGAGTTTCAATGAGCAGTTCTTC. Encoded protein: CASSTGSFNEQFF.

The rearrangement links TRBV6-6 to TRBJ1-2, with 7 bases lining up with TRBD1. V shed 0 bases and J 7 bases; nucleotides not matched to a gene: 5. There are 14 residues in the CDR3. Looked up from germline, CDR1 is MNHNY and CDR2 is SVGAGI (reference sequence). The chain's CDR3 is CASSYSDRRGGYTF. The CDR3 DNA reads as TGTGCCAGCAGTTACTCGGACAGGCGCGGTGGCTACACCTTC.

V and J are TRBV5-6 and TRBJ1-1, with D possibly TRBD1 on 5 matching bases. The germline V and J ends were trimmed by 0 bases and 6 bases, with 9 bases remaining between them. Per the germline V gene, CDR1 is SGHDT and CDR2 is YYEEEE. The CDR3 loop spans 13 amino acids. CDR3 sequence (DNA): TGTGCCAGCAGCTTGGGGAGACAGCCTGAAGCTTTCTTT. It codes for CASSLGRQPEAFF.

This chain connects TRBV7-3 to TRBJ2-1, with 9 bases fitting TRBD1. Germline V gene data show CDR1 as SGHTA and CDR2 as FQGTGA. The CDR3 is 16 amino acids. After removal of 5 bases from V and 2 bases from J, the junction contained 7 bases not matched to a gene. CDR3 bases: TGTGCCAGCAGCCAACAGGGGGCCGGAACCTACAATGAGCAGTTCTTC. Encoded protein: CASSQQGAGTYNEQFF.

This clone was seen just once. This chain links TRBV30 with TRBJ1-1, with D perhaps matching TRBD1 (5 bases). Trimming took off 0 bases at V and 0 bases at J, with 5 bases between the two ends. The germline gives CDR1 GTSNPN, CDR2 SVGIG (reference sequence). This CDR3 is built from 13 residues. The CDR3 nucleotides are TGTGCCTGGAGTGTACAGGTGAACACTGAAGCTTTCTTT. As protein: CAWSVQVNTEAFF.

The chain couples TRBV29-1 to TRBJ2-2, with 7 bases fitting TRBD2. CDR1 and CDR2 (germline): SQVTM, ANQGSEA. Trimming took 7 bases from V and 3 from J; bases not matched to a gene: 14. The CDR3 has 16 residues. CDR3 residues: CSGKAGPTSDTGELFF. The CDR3 nucleotides are TGCAGCGGGAAAGCGGGACCAACCTCTGACACCGGGGAGCTGTTTTTT.

This chain joins TRBV25-1 and TRBJ1-5; no reliable D call. The V and J ends lost 0 bases and 2 bases respectively, with 5 bases between them. This CDR3 has 14 amino acids. Germline V gene lookup returns CDR1 MGHDK and CDR2 SYGVNS. The CDR3 DNA reads as TGTGCCAGCAGTGAATATTTCCGCAATCAGCCCCAGCATTTT. It specifies CASSEYFRNQPQHF. The variable domain in full, completed from reference TRBV25-1 and TRBJ1-5, reads EADIYQTPRYLVIGTGKKITLECSQTMGHDKMYWYQQDPGMELHLIHYSYGVNSTEKGDLSSESTVSRIRTEHFPLTLESARPSHTSQYLCASSEYFRNQPQHFGDGTRLSIL.

The chain employs TRBV15 and TRBJ2-1, with 10 nucleotides matching TRBD2. V lost 3 bases to trimming and J lost 7 bases; unmatched junction nucleotides: 6. Germline-derived CDR1 and CDR2 are LNHNV and YYDKDF (reference sequence). The CDR3 contains 15 residues. The CDR3 DNA reads as TGTGCCACCAGCAGTAAGCGGGAGGGAGGGAATGAGCAGTTCTTC. It specifies CATSSKREGGNEQFF.

The CDR3 sequence is CASRVVRNQPQHF. The DNA for the CDR3 is TGTGCCAGCAGGGTCGTTAGGAATCAGCCCCAGCATTTT. V and J are TRBV6-5 and TRBJ1-5; D gene uncertain. Germline V gives CDR1 MNHEY, CDR2 SVGAGI. The CDR3 covers 13 residues. The ends were cut back, 6 bases at V and 4 bases at J, with 10 bases in the middle.

The chain couples TRBV7-2 to TRBJ1-2, with D tentatively TRBD1 (6 bases). The CDR3 runs to 14 residues. The V end lost 8 bases, the J end lost 4 bases, and 17 bases lay between the germline ends. Germline V lookup: CDR1 SGHTA, CDR2 FQGNSA. The CDR3, as DNA: TGTGCCAGCGAGAGTGGACAGACCTCCTATGGCTACACCTTC. This encodes CASESGQTSYGYTF.

The gene calls are TRBV28 and TRBJ1-2; a possible D gene is TRBD1 (6 bases). Germline V lookup: CDR1 MDHEN, CDR2 SYDVKM. The CDR3 is 14 amino acids. Trimming took 7 bases from V and 7 from J, leaving 19 bases between them. CDR3 DNA sequence: TGTGCCAGCACCCCACCCCTCGGGGGCGGTGGCTACACCTTC. It translates to CASTPPLGGGGYTF.

The rearrangement joins TRBV6-5 to TRBJ1-1, with D possibly TRBD1 on 5 matching bases. Trimming removed 6 bases at V and 10 bases at J, with 18 bases between. CDR1 and CDR2 from the germline V gene are MNHEY and SVGAGI. The CDR3 runs 13 residues. The DNA of the CDR3 is TGTGCCAGCAGAGAGAACCGGGACCGTAGAGCTTTCTTT. Amino acid sequence: CASRENRDRRAFF.

The chain links TRBV9 to TRBJ2-5, with a weak D call TRBD1 (6 bases). This CDR3 region has 13 residues. Germline-derived CDR1 and CDR2 are SGDLS and YYNGEE. Deletions cut 3 bases from V and 4 bases from J, with 10 bases between. CDR3 DNA sequence: TGTGCCAGCAGCGGGACAGAGGGAGAGACCCAGTACTTC. This encodes CASSGTEGETQYF.

The chain recombines TRBV11-2 with TRBJ2-2; the D is unclear. Germline V lookup: CDR1 SGHAT, CDR2 FQNNGV. The germline V and J ends were trimmed by 3 bases and 4 bases, with 3 bases remaining between them. This CDR3 has 12 amino acids. The CDR3 is CASSFITGELFF. The CDR3 nucleotides are TGTGCCAGCAGCTTTATCACCGGGGAGCTGTTTTTT.

V usage is TRBV18 and J usage is TRBJ2-7, with TRBD2 as a possible D gene (6 bases). CDR1 and CDR2 (germline): KGHSH, LQKENI. With 2 bases removed from V and 5 bases from J, the gap between germline ends came to 16 bases. This CDR3 spans 15 amino acids. The CDR3 DNA reads TGTGCCAGCTCACCAAACCAAGATGGGGGGAACGAGCAGTACTTC. The encoded protein is CASSPNQDGGNEQYF.

The J gene is TRBJ2-3, the V gene TRBV14; 7 bases fit TRBD1. Germline V CDR1 and CDR2: SGHDN, FVKESK. This CDR3 comprises 15 residues. V was clipped by 4 bases and J by 1 base; unmatched bases: 5. The CDR3 DNA reads TGTGCCAGCAGCCCTCACACAGGGGGCACAGATACGCAGTATTTT. Encoded protein: CASSPHTGGTDTQYF.

Here the CDR3 reads CASTFGGGLGAEAFF. For the CDR3, the DNA is TGTGCCAGCACCTTCGGCGGGGGGCTGGGCGCTGAAGCTTTCTTT. The V gene is TRBV7-9, the J gene TRBJ1-1, with a tentative D call TRBD1 (6 bases). Germline lookup yields CDR1 SEHNR and CDR2 FQNEAQ (reference sequence). V was shortened by 7 bases and J by 6 bases, with 21 bases between the two germline ends. The CDR3 has 15 residues.

The chain couples TRBV7-2 to TRBJ2-3, with D unresolved. Germline CDR1 and CDR2: SGHTA and FQGNSA. With 0 bases removed from V and 6 bases from J, the gap between germline ends came to 7 bases. The CDR3 consists of 13 residues. This CDR3 is CASSLAPRDTQYF. The CDR3 region has the DNA TGTGCCAGCAGCTTAGCGCCTCGGGATACGCAGTATTTT.

This clone came up once. V usage is TRBV27 and J usage is TRBJ2-1, with unresolved D. This CDR3 region has 14 residues. In germline, CDR1 is MNHEY, CDR2 SMNVEV (reference sequence). Trimming stripped 7 bases from V and 0 bases from J, with 10 bases between. The DNA of the CDR3 is TGTGCCAGCAAGACTCCGAGCTCCTACAATGAGCAGTTCTTC. It is translated as CASKTPSSYNEQFF.

This clone was seen a few times. Here the CDR3 DNA reads TGTGCCATAACAACCGGACAGGGCCACACTGAAGCTTTCTTT. It translates to CAITTGQGHTEAFF. The V call is TRBV6-6, the J call TRBJ1-1, with 8 bases lining up with TRBD1. V lost 10 bases and J lost 3; bases outside the gene matches: 10. From germline, CDR1 is MNHNY and CDR2 SVGAGI (reference sequence). CDR3 size: 14 residues.